These 23 T cell receptor beta chains were sequenced from one sample in a study of cytomegalovirus exposure and HLA in healthy donors (dated by TCRdb to the late 2010s). Receptor libraries were prepared by the immunoSEQ multiplex PCR assay. A mixture of 60 forward primers for TCR Vbeta segments and 13 reverse primers for TCR Jbeta segments was used in the multiplex PCR. The table comes from immuneACCESS by way of TCRdb, which keeps in-frame sequences with V and J called. Part of the clones is missing from these tables; in studies checked, under half for an unresolved V gene and the rest for unknown reasons. This sample has 30,000 to 40,000 clones in its table, and about 80% of those were observed once. The leading ten clones occupy 5.5% to 7% of the sample. Sequences were obtained from PBMCs. Every receptor here comes from a male donor in good health and CMV-seronegative.

The sample holds a few counts of this clone. In nucleotides, the CDR3 is TGTGCCAGTAGTGGAAGGACGACAGGGAGGACTGAAGCTTTCTTT. It yields the protein CASSGRTTGRTEAFF. The chain employs TRBV19 and TRBJ1-1; 7 positions agree with TRBD1. There are 15 residues in the CDR3. Per germline, CDR1 LNHDA and CDR2 SQIVND (reference sequence). J was trimmed by 5 bases and V by 5 bases; bases with no gene match: 11.

V and J are TRBV2 and TRBJ1-1; no reliable D call. The CDR3 contains 16 residues. V lost 1 base, J lost 3 bases, and 15 bases lay in between. Germline V gene lookup returns CDR1 SNHLY and CDR2 FYNNEI. CDR3 loop: CASSEVVPGWDTEAFF. The CDR3 DNA follows: TGTGCCAGCAGTGAAGTGGTTCCAGGCTGGGACACTGAAGCTTTCTTT.

The CDR3 spells CASSQFGNTIYF. The CDR3 DNA sequence: TGTGCCAGCAGCCAATTCGGAAACACCATATATTTT. The chain links TRBV7-2 to TRBJ1-3; D ambiguous. The germline V and J ends were trimmed by 5 bases and 4 bases, with 6 bases remaining between them. The CDR3 loop spans 12 amino acids. Germline V gives CDR1 SGHTA, CDR2 FQGNSA.

The rearrangement links TRBV28 to TRBJ1-5, with TRBD1 as a possible D gene (6 bases). The V gene lost 4 bases and the J gene lost 1 base, with 11 bases spanning the gap. In germline, CDR1 is MDHEN, CDR2 SYDVKM. The CDR3 loop spans 15 amino acids. The CDR3, as DNA: TGTGCCAGCAGTTCGACAGGCTTGAGCAATCAGCCCCAGCATTTT. It specifies CASSSTGLSNQPQHF.

The chain carries TRBV28 and TRBJ1-6, with 8 bases aligning to TRBD1. This CDR3 is 17 amino acids long. Trimming at V came to 3 bases and at J to 5 bases, leaving 9 bases not matched to a gene. CDR1 is MDHEN and CDR2 is SYDVKM in the germline V gene. DNA for the CDR3: TGTGCCAGCAGTTTGACCGGGACAGGAGTTAATAATTCACCCCTCCACTTT. Its protein product is CASSLTGTGVNNSPLHF.

V gene TRBV7-2 combines with J gene TRBJ2-5; TRBD2 matches 9 bases. The germline CDR1 and CDR2 sequences are SGHTA and FQGNSA. There are 15 residues in the CDR3. V gave up 2 bases and J gave up 4 bases; unmatched junction bases: 5. CDR3: CASSLRAGGPETQYF. The CDR3 nucleotides read TGTGCCAGCAGCTTAAGGGCGGGAGGGCCAGAGACCCAGTACTTC. The variable domain in full, completed from reference TRBV7-2 and TRBJ2-5, reads GAGVSQSPSNKVTEKGKDVELRCDPISGHTALYWYRQSLGQGLEFLIYFQGNSAPDKSGLPSDRFSAERTGGSVSTLTIQRTQQEDSAVYLCASSLRAGGPETQYFGPGTRLLVL.

This clone was detected only once. J is TRBJ2-1 and V is TRBV6-5; D is possibly TRBD2 (5 bases). Germline V CDR1 and CDR2: MNHEY, SVGAGI. The germline V and J ends were trimmed by 4 bases and 9 bases, with 7 bases remaining between them. The CDR3 has 11 residues. The CDR3 DNA reads TGTGCCAGCAGTTCCCTAGCTGAGCAGTTCTTC. Encoded protein: CASSSLAEQFF.

The chain employs TRBV30 and TRBJ2-3, with 7 bases matching TRBD2. This CDR3 has 13 amino acids. With V trimmed by 5 bases and J by 3 bases, 5 bases remained unmatched. The germline CDR1 and CDR2 sequences are GTSNPN and SVGIG (reference sequence). The CDR3 sequence: CAWRIGGTDTQYF. Written as DNA, the CDR3 is TGTGCCTGGCGAATCGGGGGGACAGATACGCAGTATTTT.

The chain carries TRBV27 and TRBJ1-6; TRBD1 aligns across 8 bases. The V gene's germline CDR1 is MNHEY and CDR2 SMNVEV (reference sequence). With 2 bases clipped from V and 7 bases from J, the junction kept 4 bases outside the gene matches. The CDR3 extends over 15 amino acids. This CDR3 reads CASSLGGTGNSPLHF. CDR3 bases: TGTGCCAGCAGTTTAGGAGGGACAGGAAATTCACCCCTCCACTTT.

The chain uses TRBV5-1 and TRBJ2-7, with 7 bases that match TRBD1. The length of the CDR3 is 13 residues. V shed 5 bases, J shed 4 bases, and the junction held 6 bases outside the gene matches. The germline V gene has CDR1 SGHRS and CDR2 YFSETQ. In nucleotides, the CDR3 is TGCGCCAGCAGTAGGGCAGGGGGATACGAGCAGTACTTC. This translates into CASSRAGGYEQYF.

The J gene is TRBJ2-4, the V gene TRBV2; D is perhaps TRBD1 (6 bases). This CDR3 is built from 13 residues. Trimming stripped 9 bases from V and 2 bases from J, with 11 bases between. Germline CDR1 is SNHLY and CDR2 is FYNNEI. The CDR3 loop is CASQGFSKNIQYF. The DNA for the CDR3 is TGTGCCAGTCAGGGGTTCTCCAAAAACATTCAGTACTTC.

This chain's CDR3 is CANAPGDGYEQYF. In DNA, the CDR3 is TGTGCCAACGCGCCGGGGGATGGGTACGAGCAGTACTTC. This sequence joins TRBV10-3 and TRBJ2-7, with D possibly matching TRBD2 (6 bases). Trimming cost V 10 bases and J 4 bases, with 17 bases left between them. Germline V CDR1 and CDR2: ENHRY, SYGVKD. There are 13 residues in the CDR3.

V gene TRBV7-9 combines with J gene TRBJ1-1, with 9 bases matching TRBD1. The length of the CDR3 is 13 residues. Germline CDR1 and CDR2: SEHNR and FQNEAQ (reference sequence). V was pared by 5 bases and J by 8 bases, with 6 bases of the junction left unmatched. CDR3 protein: CASSRDRASEAFF. The DNA of the CDR3 is TGTGCCAGCAGCCGGGACAGGGCCTCGGAAGCTTTCTTT.

The chain has TRBV5-6 and TRBJ2-1; 8 positions match TRBD2. Germline CDR1 is SGHDT and CDR2 is YYEEEE. J was trimmed by 4 bases and V by 4 bases; bases with no gene match: 4. This CDR3 contains 14 residues. The CDR3 nucleotides are TGTGCCAGCAGCCGCGGGGGGTCATACAATGAGCAGTTCTTC. Its translation: CASSRGGSYNEQFF.

J is TRBJ1-2 and V is TRBV9; D unclear. CDR3 length: 15 residues. V lost 4 bases to trimming and J lost 8 bases, with 21 bases between them. CDR1 is SGDLS and CDR2 is YYNGEE in the germline V gene. The CDR3: CASSPGGQRLWGYTF. The CDR3 bases are TGTGCCAGCAGCCCTGGAGGGCAGAGGCTATGGGGCTACACCTTC.

This clone was detected a few times. The chain carries TRBV5-1 and TRBJ2-3; TRBD2 matches at 13 bases. The length of the CDR3 is 16 residues. The junction had 5 bases not matched to a gene; V was cut back by 4 bases and J by 3 bases. Germline CDR1 SGHRS, CDR2 YFSETQ. The CDR3 loop is CASSPTTSGRTDTQYF. CDR3 DNA sequence: TGCGCCAGCAGCCCAACGACTAGCGGGAGGACAGATACGCAGTATTTT. Combining the CDR3 with reference TRBV5-1 and TRBJ2-3 gives the whole variable domain KAGVTQTPRYLIKTRGQQVTLSCSPISGHRSVSWYQQTPGQGLQFLFEYFSETQRNKGNFPGRFSGRQFSNSRSEMNVSTLELGDSALYLCASSPTTSGRTDTQYFGPGTRLTVL.

In this sample, this clone turned up a few times. The chain is built from TRBV5-8 and TRBJ1-2, with 10 positions matching TRBD1. Germline V gene lookup returns CDR1 SGHTS and CDR2 YDEGEE. The V segment lost 9 bases and the J segment 5 bases; nucleotides outside the gene matches: 16. The CDR3 runs to 16 residues. The CDR3: CATLTTGGPIGYGYTF. In DNA form, the CDR3 reads TGTGCCACCCTGACGACAGGGGGCCCGATAGGGTATGGCTACACCTTC.

V usage is TRBV19 and J usage is TRBJ2-7; a weak D match, TRBD1 (6 bases). CDR3 length: 14 amino acids. Trimming left V 3 bases short and J 3 bases short, with 12 bases between. Germline lookup yields CDR1 LNHDA and CDR2 SQIVND (reference sequence). CDR3 residues: CASSIGEGVYEQYF. The DNA for the CDR3 is TGTGCCAGTAGTATTGGTGAGGGGGTCTACGAGCAGTACTTC.

The chain uses TRBV19 and TRBJ1-1; D possibly corresponds to TRBD1 (5 bases). CDR3 size: 11 residues. Trimming shortened V by 6 bases and J by 6 bases, and 8 bases separated the two germline ends. Germline lookup yields CDR1 LNHDA and CDR2 SQIVND (reference sequence). The CDR3 region is CASRGEAEAFF. In nucleotides, the CDR3 is TGTGCCAGTAGAGGGGAAGCTGAAGCTTTCTTT.

The chain joins TRBV30 to TRBJ1-1; maybe TRBD1 (6 bases). Germline V gene sequence: CDR1 GTSNPN, CDR2 SVGIG (reference sequence). The V end lost 7 bases, the J end lost 4 bases, and 16 bases lay between the germline ends. The CDR3 totals 13 residues. The CDR3 DNA reads TGTGCCTTTGCTAGGGGGGGAACCACTGAAGCTTTCTTT. Translating gives CAFARGGTTEAFF.

The chain carries TRBV7-2 and TRBJ1-6; 9 bases match TRBD1. Germline V gene sequence: CDR1 SGHTA, CDR2 FQGNSA. With 4 bases clipped from V and 4 bases from J, the junction kept 2 bases outside the gene matches. CDR3 length equals 15 residues. For the CDR3, the DNA is TGTGCCAGCAGCTCCGGGACAGGGTATAATTCACCCCTCCACTTT. Its protein product is CASSSGTGYNSPLHF.

The rearrangement joins TRBV4-3 to TRBJ2-7, with a weak D call TRBD1 (6 bases). In germline, CDR1 is LGHNA, CDR2 YSLEER. The CDR3 spans 16 residues. Trimming took off 0 bases at V and 4 bases at J, with 16 bases between the two ends. This CDR3 is CASSQDRRGRVYEQYF. In DNA, the CDR3 is TGCGCCAGCAGCCAAGATCGCAGGGGCAGGGTATACGAGCAGTACTTC.

The genes are TRBV19 and TRBJ1-5; 10 nucleotides line up with TRBD1. The CDR3 is made up of 14 amino acids. CDR1 and CDR2 (germline): LNHDA, SQIVND (reference sequence). Trimming cost V 10 bases and J 4 bases; bases outside gene matches: 7. For the CDR3, the DNA is TGTGCCATCGGACAGGGGGTCCTTAATCAGCCCCAGCATTTT. Protein: CAIGQGVLNQPQHF.